These T cell receptor beta chains were read from a single sample in a study of blood T cells in healthy people across ages. One entry per CDR3 protein results from TCRdb running MiXCR on the 5' RACE reads. The table shows 800,000 or so distinct CDR3 sequences, with more than 35% occurring only once. The specimen sequenced was blood. These receptors all come from a man older than 75 in good health. Each CDR3 is given with its conserved first and last residue. The D gene is left open where the match is weak. Clone size, where shown, is once, few, many, or a class for clones that have expanded.

D,J,size,V,CDR3,DNA
NA,TRBJ1-2,NA,TRBV6-6,CAISPATVIDGYTF,TGTGCCATCAGCCCTGCGACAGTCATCGATGGCTACACCTTC
TRBD1,TRBJ1-2,NA,TRBV6-2/TRBV6-3,CASCLHGQGAVYTF,TGTGCCAGCTGCCTACATGGACAGGGGGCTGTCTACACCTTC
NA,TRBJ1-2,many,TRBV25-1,CASSEIEWLDGYTF,TGTGCCAGCAGTGAGATAGAGTGGTTGGATGGCTACACCTTC
NA,TRBJ2-5,few,TRBV6-6,CASSPYEDKTQYF,TGTGCCAGCAGCCCCTACGAGGATAAGACCCAGTACTTC
TRBD1,TRBJ1-5,NA,TRBV24-1,CATSDRGQTYNQPQHF,TGTGCCACCAGTGACCGGGGACAGACTTACAATCAGCCCCAGCATTTT
NA,TRBJ1-4,NA,TRBV4-2,CANSQVGSSTNEKLFF,TGTGCCAACAGCCAAGTTGGGAGTTCTACTAATGAAAAACTGTTTTTT
NA,TRBJ1-2,NA,TRBV4-2,CASSQAGITNYGYTF,TGTGCCAGCAGCCAAGCGGGGATCACGAACTATGGCTACACCTTC
NA,TRBJ2-1,few,TRBV24-1,CATSDSALPKQFF,TGTGCCACCAGTGATTCGGCTCTACCAAAGCAGTTCTTC
NA,TRBJ2-7,NA,TRBV7-8,CASSFDSRTYEQYF,TGTGCCAGCAGCTTTGACAGCCGTACCTACGAGCAGTACTTC
TRBD1,TRBJ2-3,NA,TRBV28,CASGLGDRGLFTDTQYF,TGTGCCAGCGGTTTAGGGGACAGGGGGCTTTTCACAGATACGCAGTATTTT
NA,TRBJ2-2,NA,TRBV12-3/TRBV12-4,CASSRGIGELFF,TGTGCCAGCAGTAGGGGTATCGGGGAGCTGTTTTTT
NA,TRBJ2-7,NA,TRBV5-6,CASSQTGYNEQYF,TGTGCCAGCAGCCAGACAGGCTACAATGAGCAGTACTTC
NA,TRBJ2-5,NA,TRBV11-2,CASSLGGVIQETQYF,TGTGCCAGCAGCTTAGGGGGAGTTATTCAAGAGACCCAGTACTTC
TRBD1,TRBJ1-6,NA,TRBV10-2,CASSELEDRNSPLHF,TGCGCCAGCAGTGAATTAGAGGACAGGAATTCACCCCTCCACTTT
NA,TRBJ2-2,NA,TRBV20-1,CSASSPISNTGELFF,TGCAGCGCTAGTTCCCCTATTTCGAACACCGGGGAGCTGTTTTTT
TRBD1,TRBJ2-7,few,TRBV29-1,CSVGLYRGGYEQYF,TGCAGCGTTGGTCTTTACAGGGGCGGGTACGAGCAGTACTTC
NA,TRBJ2-3,few,TRBV20-1,CSKGGGPDTQYF,TGCAGTAAGGGAGGGGGACCAGATACGCAGTATTTT
NA,TRBJ2-7,NA,TRBV2,CASSADRFSYEQYF,TGTGCCAGCAGCGCGGACAGATTCTCCTACGAGCAGTACTTC
TRBD2,TRBJ2-1,few,TRBV7-9,CASSNSGRGNEQFF,TGTGCCAGCAGCAATAGCGGGAGGGGAAATGAGCAGTTCTTC
NA,TRBJ1-1,NA,TRBV6-5,CASSYGTEAFF,TGTGCCAGCAGTTATGGCACTGAAGCTTTCTTT
TRBD2,TRBJ2-1,few,TRBV12-3/TRBV12-4,CASSLAPPGLLYNEQFF,TGTGCCAGCAGTTTAGCCCCGCCGGGACTACTCTACAATGAGCAGTTCTTC
TRBD1,TRBJ1-1,NA,TRBV11-3,CASSSLDRAGTEAFF,TGTGCCAGCAGCTCGCTGGACAGGGCCGGCACTGAAGCTTTCTTT
NA,TRBJ2-5,many,TRBV7-2,CASSRNSETQYF,TGTGCCAGCAGCCGAAACTCTGAGACCCAGTACTTC
TRBD2,TRBJ2-7,NA,TRBV9,CASSVGGGSGYEQYF,TGTGCCAGCAGCGTAGGGGGCGGGAGTGGTTACGAGCAGTACTTC
NA,TRBJ2-3,NA,TRBV27,CASSLPHDSGTDTQYF,TGTGCCAGCAGTTTACCTCATGACTCTGGCACAGATACGCAGTATTTT
NA,TRBJ2-1,NA,TRBV28,CASSFIFSPAPINNEQFF,TGTGCCAGCAGTTTTATCTTTTCGCCGGCCCCCATCAACAATGAGCAGTTCTTC
TRBD1,TRBJ2-7,few,TRBV12-3/TRBV12-4,CASSFGTGGRYEQYF,TGTGCCAGCAGTTTCGGGACAGGGGGCCGCTACGAGCAGTACTTC
TRBD2,TRBJ2-7,NA,TRBV20-1,CSAISPGRGHEQYF,TGCAGTGCTATCTCGCCGGGGAGGGGCCACGAGCAGTACTTC
TRBD1,TRBJ1-2,once,TRBV6-5,CASSYIGTANYGYTF,TGTGCCAGCAGTTACATTGGGACAGCTAACTATGGCTACACCTTC
NA,TRBJ1-6,few,TRBV7-2,CASSPQGVYNSPLHF,TGTGCCAGCAGCCCGCAGGGAGTCTATAATTCACCCCTCCACTTT
TRBD1,TRBJ2-7,few,TRBV19,CASGTGAPYEQYF,TGTGCCAGTGGGACAGGGGCCCCCTACGAGCAGTACTTC
NA,TRBJ2-5,few,TRBV29-1,CSVGSGTLLEQYF,TGCAGCGTTGGTTCCGGGACCCTTCTTGAGCAGTACTTC
TRBD2,TRBJ2-7,many,TRBV20-1,CSARDPGLAGGYEQYF,TGCAGTGCTAGAGATCCGGGACTAGCGGGAGGCTACGAGCAGTACTTC
NA,TRBJ2-5,NA,TRBV11-2,CASSLFGETQYF,TGTGCCAGCAGCTTATTTGGAGAGACCCAGTACTTC
TRBD2,TRBJ2-1,NA,TRBV9,CASSVGGGSVSDEQFF,TGTGCCAGCAGCGTAGGTGGCGGGAGTGTGTCCGATGAGCAGTTCTTC
TRBD2,TRBJ2-5,NA,TRBV7-2,CASSLGLAGGRNEQYF,TGTGCCAGCAGCCTGGGACTAGCGGGAGGCCGCAATGAGCAGTACTTC
TRBD2,TRBJ2-1,once,TRBV4-2,CTSSQDGGDWNEQFF,TGTACCAGCAGCCAAGATGGGGGGGACTGGAATGAGCAGTTCTTC
NA,TRBJ2-3,few,TRBV28,CASSLSRTTQYF,TGTGCCAGCAGTTTAAGCCGGACTACGCAGTATTTT
TRBD1,TRBJ2-7,few,TRBV5-1,CASSSPDRGAYEQYF,TGCGCCAGCAGCTCCCCGGACAGGGGAGCCTACGAGCAGTACTTC
NA,TRBJ2-1,many,TRBV12-3/TRBV12-4,CASSLEESSYNEQFF,TGTGCCAGCAGTTTAGAGGAGAGCTCCTACAATGAGCAGTTCTTC
NA,TRBJ1-1,NA,TRBV3-1,CASSPPSSGTEAFF,TGTGCCAGCAGCCCCCCCTCGAGTGGGACTGAAGCTTTCTTT
TRBD1,TRBJ1-2,NA,TRBV14,CASSHPGQGMYGYTF,TGTGCCAGCAGCCACCCGGGACAGGGGATGTATGGCTACACCTTC
NA,TRBJ2-1,NA,TRBV4-3,CASSQESRSGSPGDEQFF,TGCGCCAGCAGCCAAGAGAGTAGATCCGGGTCCCCGGGGGATGAGCAGTTCTTC
TRBD1,TRBJ1-1,NA,TRBV11-1,CASSLGTGTGNTEAFF,TGTGCCAGCAGCTTAGGAACGGGGACAGGGAACACTGAAGCTTTCTTT
TRBD1,TRBJ2-7,NA,TRBV28,CASSSWTGVVGEQYF,TGTGCCAGCAGTTCCTGGACAGGGGTTGTGGGCGAGCAGTACTTC
TRBD1,TRBJ2-1,few,TRBV18,CASSPPRQGYVEQFF,TGTGCCAGCTCACCACCGCGACAGGGGTACGTTGAGCAGTTCTTC